Below are 29 T cell receptor beta chains sequenced from a single sample in a study of regulatory T cells in long-lasting Graves disease. Investigators prepared the TCR beta libraries by applying iRepertoire HTBI primers and Arm-PCR of CDR3 regions. TCRdb ran MiXCR on the multiplex PCR reads and lists one entry per CDR3 protein. Counted here are approximately 210,000 distinct CDR3 sequences, roughly 18% occurring once; the ten biggest clones make up approximately 20%. Stated time point: newly diagnosed GD, antithyroid drugs for less than 3 months. The TCR library was prepared using RNA isolated from PBMCs. Here the sequenced sample was peripheral blood mononuclear cells (PBMCs), taken at new diagnosis, from a patient treated with antithyroid drugs. The receptors were sampled from a female donor with Graves disease.

V usage is TRBV5-1 and J usage is TRBJ2-1; tentative D call: TRBD1 (6 bases). CDR1 and CDR2 (germline): SGHRS, YFSETQ. The CDR3 has 15 amino acids. V was trimmed by 7 bases and J by 2 bases, leaving 16 bases between them. The CDR3 nucleotides are TGCGCCAGCCGCGAGGGGGACGGGGCCTACAATGAGCAGTTCTTC. Amino acid sequence: CASREGDGAYNEQFF.

The V and J genes are TRBV28 and TRBJ2-2; 10 bases are shared with TRBD2. V dropped 2 bases and J dropped 5; count of bases not matched to a gene: 2. The V gene's germline CDR1 is MDHEN and CDR2 SYDVKM. CDR3 length: 15 residues. CDR3 DNA: TGTGCCAGCAGTTTAAGCGGGAGGGAAACCGGGGAGCTGTTTTTT. Encoded protein: CASSLSGRETGELFF.

This clonotype has a count of ten or more. This chain joins TRBV25-1 and TRBJ2-7; 8 nucleotides match TRBD1. CDR3 length equals 15 residues. The J segment lost 3 bases and the V segment lost 1 base, leaving 5 bases of the junction unmatched. Germline V gives CDR1 MGHDK, CDR2 SYGVNS. CDR3 residues: CASSESRTGSYEQYF. The CDR3, as DNA: TGTGCCAGCAGTGAATCTCGGACAGGGAGCTACGAGCAGTACTTC.

At least ten counts were recorded for this clonotype. V is TRBV11-2 and J is TRBJ1-1, with D maybe TRBD1 (5 bases). Looked up from germline, CDR1 is SGHAT and CDR2 is FQNNGV. CDR3 size: 14 residues. The ends were cut back, 8 bases at V and 1 base at J, with 14 bases in the middle. The CDR3 DNA sequence: TGTGCCAGCGTGGCAGGGTCGGGGAACACTGAAGCTTTCTTT. Amino acids: CASVAGSGNTEAFF.

This clonotype was observed a few times. The chain is built from TRBV28 and TRBJ2-4, with TRBD1 as a possible D gene (6 bases). V was clipped by 6 bases and J by 5 bases, with 11 bases between them. The CDR3 contains 13 residues. Germline assignment: CDR1 MDHEN and CDR2 SYDVKM. CDR3 region: CASRDSSQNIQYF. CDR3 DNA: TGTGCCAGCAGGGACAGTTCCCAAAACATTCAGTACTTC.

A note on this clonotype: A much larger clone differs from this one at a single base, so this may be a read error. The CDR3 region has the DNA TGTGCCAGCAGTTTGGGGCGTGGAAACACCATATATTTT. Its translation is CASSLGRGNTIYF. The gene calls are TRBV28 and TRBJ1-3; weak D call: TRBD1 (5 bases). V lost 3 bases and J 3 bases, leaving 6 bases between the germline ends. CDR1 MDHEN and CDR2 SYDVKM come from the germline V gene. The CDR3 runs 13 residues.

This clonotype was observed many times. The chain employs TRBV7-2 and TRBJ2-1, with D unresolved. Trimming removed 5 bases from V and 0 bases from J, with 5 bases in between. Germline values: CDR1 SGHTA, CDR2 FQGNSA. This CDR3 comprises 13 residues. CDR3 nucleotide sequence: TGTGCCAGCAGCCGGTACTCCTACAATGAGCAGTTCTTC. This encodes CASSRYSYNEQFF.

This clonotype occurred many times. The chain employs TRBV10-3 and TRBJ1-6; D unresolved. The V gene's germline CDR1 is ENHRY and CDR2 SYGVKD. This CDR3 is built from 15 residues. V lost 2 bases to trimming and J lost 8 bases, with 13 bases between them. CDR3 loop: CAISEEGQPDSPLHF. The DNA of the CDR3 is TGTGCCATCAGTGAGGAGGGTCAACCGGATTCACCCCTCCACTTT.

This clonotype was counted at least ten times. This chain links TRBV19 with TRBJ2-2; tentatively, D is TRBD2 (6 bases). V dropped 3 bases and J dropped 5 bases, with 19 bases sitting between them. The length of the CDR3 is 17 residues. Germline lookup yields CDR1 LNHDA and CDR2 SQIVND (reference sequence). The CDR3 region has the DNA TGTGCCAGTAGTATTTTCCTTAGCGGTAGAGGAACCGGGGAGCTGTTTTTT. Its protein product is CASSIFLSGRGTGELFF. The full variable domain, completed using reference TRBV19 and TRBJ2-2, is DGGITQSPKYLFRKEGQNVTLSCEQNLNHDAMYWYRQDPGQGLRLIYYSQIVNDFQKGDIAEGYSVSREKKESFPLTVTSAQKNPTAFYLCASSIFLSGRGTGELFFGEGSRLTVL.

In its sample, this clonotype was seen many times. Relative to the germline gene, one junction end is altered; a read error may explain this. The genes are TRBV6-1 and TRBJ2-7; 12 nucleotides agree with TRBD2. CDR3 size: 15 residues. Germline V gives CDR1 MNHNS, CDR2 SASEGT. The CDR3 DNA sequence: TGTGCCAGCAGTCAAGCTAGCGGGAGGGCCTACGAGCAGTACTTC. Its translation: CASSQASGRAYEQYF.

This clonotype was detected a few times. The genes are TRBV5-4 and TRBJ1-2, with D possibly being TRBD1 (5 bases). CDR1 and CDR2 from the germline V gene are SGHNT and YYREEE (reference sequence). Trimming cost V 3 bases and J 6 bases, with 24 bases left between them. The CDR3 extends over 17 amino acids. This CDR3 reads CASSSLRAAAMGDGYTF. The CDR3 region has the DNA TGTGCCAGCAGCTCCTTACGAGCGGCCGCGATGGGGGATGGCTACACCTTC.

This clonotype was seen repeatedly, ten times or more. V is TRBV6-2 or TRBV6-3 and J is TRBJ1-2; D remains unclear. V was trimmed by 7 bases and J by 4 bases, leaving 16 bases between them. This CDR3 spans 14 amino acids. Germline CDR1 MNHEY, CDR2 SVGEGT. CDR3 DNA: TGTGCCAGCAATTCGCATCGGGAGTCCTATGGCTACACCTTC. Translated, it gives CASNSHRESYGYTF.

In this sample, this clonotype turned up many times. V usage is TRBV6-2 or TRBV6-3 and J usage is TRBJ2-3; no reliable D call. The CDR3 has 13 amino acids. CDR1 and CDR2 from the germline V gene are MNHEY and SVGEGT. Trimming took 7 bases from V and 0 from J, leaving 8 bases between them. Written as DNA, the CDR3 is TGTGCCAGCACTGAGTCTAGCACAGATACGCAGTATTTT. This sequence encodes CASTESSTDTQYF.

This clonotype came up many times. The J gene is TRBJ2-7, the V gene TRBV10-2; TRBD2 matches at 7 bases. Losses at the gene ends were 7 bases for V and 4 bases for J; bases not matched to a gene: 7. This CDR3 contains 13 residues. Germline lookup yields CDR1 WSHSY and CDR2 SAAADI. The CDR3 DNA sequence: TGCGCCAGCAAGGAGGGAGGGCGTTACGAGCAGTACTTC. Its translation: CASKEGGRYEQYF.

This clonotype appeared many times. This chain uses TRBV20-1 with TRBJ2-1; 8 bases agree with TRBD2. This CDR3 has 14 amino acids. Trimming at V came to 3 bases and at J to 3 bases, leaving 4 bases not matched to a gene. Germline CDR1 reads DFQATT; CDR2 reads SNEGSKA (reference sequence). The CDR3 spells CSASTSGLYNEQFF. The CDR3 DNA reads TGCAGTGCTAGCACTAGCGGCCTCTACAATGAGCAGTTCTTC.

The chain links TRBV29-1 to TRBJ2-5; D is unclear. The germline CDR1 and CDR2 sequences are SQVTM and ANQGSEA. This CDR3 comprises 11 residues. V was shortened by 7 bases and J by 2 bases, with 8 bases between the two germline ends. CDR3 residues: CSASSQETQYF. The CDR3 coding sequence is TGCAGCGCCTCCTCACAAGAGACCCAGTACTTC.

About this clonotype: Only one base separates this from a far larger clonotype, so it likely reflects a read error. CDR3 region: CASRGFMNTEAFF. The DNA of the CDR3 is TGTGCCAGCAGAGGGTTTATGAACACTGAAGCTTTCTTT. The V and J genes are TRBV11-2 and TRBJ1-1, with unresolved D. V was pared by 6 bases and J by 0 bases, with 8 bases between. This CDR3 region has 13 residues. The V gene's germline CDR1 is SGHAT and CDR2 FQNNGV.

In this sample, this clonotype turned up once. The chain recombines TRBV7-8 with TRBJ2-3; D call uncertain. The closer fit of TRBJ1-1 to the DNA end suggests the J call may be wrong. The CDR3 is made up of 12 amino acids. Germline V gene sequence: CDR1 SGHVS, CDR2 FQNEAQ. This CDR3 reads CASSSFAGEAFF. CDR3 in DNA: TGTGCCAGCAGCTCGTTCGCAGGAGAAGCTTTCTTT.

The chain joins TRBV12-3 or TRBV12-4 to TRBJ1-2; the match to TRBD1 covers 8 bases. The CDR3 contains 15 residues. V shed 6 bases and J 4 bases; nucleotides not matched to a gene: 10. The DNA for the CDR3 is TGTGCCAGCAGCTTGACAGGGGCAGACGGCTATGGCTACACCTTC. As protein: CASSLTGADGYGYTF.

This clonotype was seen many times. The CDR3 reads CASSQDPAGGTEQYF. The DNA of the CDR3 is TGTGCCAGCAGCCAAGATCCAGCGGGGGGAACCGAGCAGTACTTC. The chain has TRBV3-1 and TRBJ2-7; 9 positions agree with TRBD2. Germline CDR1 reads LGHDT; CDR2 reads YNNKEL (reference sequence). The CDR3 loop spans 15 amino acids. The V segment lost 0 bases and the J segment 6 bases; nucleotides outside the gene matches: 6.

This clonotype was counted once. The chain has TRBV5-1 and TRBJ1-1; maybe TRBD1 (5 bases). Trimming removed 4 bases at V and 8 bases at J, with 15 bases between. The CDR3 spans 13 residues. The germline V gene encodes CDR1 SGHRS and CDR2 YFSETQ. CDR3 sequence: CASSRGQDIEAFF. The CDR3 region has the DNA TGCGCCAGCAGCCGCGGGCAGGACATAGAAGCTTTCTTT. Full variable domain (missing parts from reference TRBV5-1 and TRBJ1-1): KAGVTQTPRYLIKTRGQQVTLSCSPISGHRSVSWYQQTPGQGLQFLFEYFSETQRNKGNFPGRFSGRQFSNSRSEMNVSTLELGDSALYLCASSRGQDIEAFFGQGTRLTVV.

This clonotype was seen repeatedly, ten times or more. The chain joins TRBV10-3 to TRBJ1-6, with D possibly TRBD1 on 5 matching bases. Germline-derived CDR1 and CDR2 are ENHRY and SYGVKD. Trimming stripped 6 bases from V and 5 bases from J, with 8 bases between. The CDR3 has 13 amino acids. The CDR3 DNA reads TGTGCCATCAGGCAGGGAAATAATTCACCCCTCCACTTT. It codes for CAIRQGNNSPLHF.

This clonotype was counted between two and nine times. This rearrangement joins TRBV7-2 to TRBJ1-6; D ambiguous. With 5 bases removed from V and 10 bases from J, the gap between germline ends came to 9 bases. Germline V CDR1 and CDR2: SGHTA, FQGNSA. CDR3 length equals 12 residues. The CDR3 nucleotides read TGTGCCAGCAGCCCCGACACCTCACCCCTCCACTTT. This translates into CASSPDTSPLHF.

This clonotype was recorded at least ten times. The chain carries TRBV4-2 and TRBJ1-5; the D is unclear. The germline V gene has CDR1 LGHNA and CDR2 YNFKEQ. The CDR3 contains 14 residues. V was shortened by 0 bases and J by 1 base, with 4 bases between the two germline ends. The CDR3 DNA is TGTGCCAGCAGCCAAGATGGGAGCAATCAGCCCCAGCATTTT. Encoded protein: CASSQDGSNQPQHF.

At least ten counts were recorded for this clonotype. The chain has TRBV30 and TRBJ2-2; either TRBD1 or TRBD2 may supply D (5 bases each). This CDR3 has 15 amino acids. The V gene's germline CDR1 is GTSNPN and CDR2 SVGIG (reference sequence). The V and J ends lost 2 bases and 1 base respectively, with 11 bases between them. The DNA for the CDR3 is TGTGCCTGGAGTCCCGGGACCTTGAACACCGGGGAGCTGTTTTTT. Protein sequence: CAWSPGTLNTGELFF. Based on the CDR3 plus reference TRBV30 and TRBJ2-2, the full variable domain is SQTIHQWPATLVQPVGSPLSLECTVEGTSNPNLYWYRQAAGRGLQLLFYSVGIGQISSEVPQNLSASRPQDRQFILSSKKLLLSDSGFYLCAWSPGTLNTGELFFGEGSRLTVL.

This clonotype was seen at least ten times. The chain joins TRBV9 to TRBJ2-3; TRBD2 matches 10 bases. CDR1 SGDLS and CDR2 YYNGEE come from the germline V gene. This CDR3 spans 17 amino acids. V gave up 3 bases and J gave up 4 bases; unmatched junction bases: 11. The CDR3 sequence: CASSALAGVRRADTQYF. DNA of the CDR3: TGTGCCAGCAGCGCTCTAGCGGGAGTAAGGAGGGCAGATACGCAGTATTTT.

This clonotype was detected ten times or more. This chain joins TRBV7-2 and TRBJ2-3; D possibly corresponds to TRBD2 (5 bases). Trimming left V 4 bases short and J 14 bases short, with 16 bases between. The CDR3 has 12 amino acids. The germline V gene has CDR1 SGHTA and CDR2 FQGNSA. CDR3 nucleotides: TGTGCCAGCAGCTCGGACTCGCCCGTACGGTATTTT. Protein product: CASSSDSPVRYF.

This clonotype has at least ten counts. The chain carries TRBV7-2 and TRBJ2-7; possible D gene TRBD1, 6 bases. Germline lookup yields CDR1 SGHTA and CDR2 FQGNSA. Trimming removed 1 base at V and 2 bases at J, with 9 bases between. This CDR3 contains 14 residues. CDR3 DNA: TGTGCCAGCAGCTTAGAACAGGGACCCTACGAGCAGTACTTC. It codes for CASSLEQGPYEQYF.

With respect to this clonotype: This is likely an artifact of a read error, given a far larger clone one base away. The chain is built from TRBV2 and TRBJ2-7; D is possibly TRBD2 (6 bases). Germline V CDR1 and CDR2: SNHLY, FYNNEI. The germline V and J ends were trimmed by 3 bases and 7 bases, with 16 bases remaining between them. The CDR3 is 14 amino acids. CDR3 protein: CASSEGLRGNEQYF. The CDR3 DNA sequence: TGTGCCAGCAGTGAGGGACTGAGAGGCAATGAGCAGTACTTC.